This record covers a single T cell receptor beta chain. This specimen comes from a study of blood T cell repertoires in COVID-19. Whole-study context: In each case, the material was cDNA or gDNA derived from T cells, B-cell-depleted T cells, or PBMCs.

The germline gives CDR1 MNHNS, CDR2 SASEGT. The junction had 5 bases not matched to a gene; V was cut back by 0 bases and J by 3 bases. This CDR3 region has 15 residues. Profiled with immunoSEQ multiplex PCR; TCRdb holds only in-frame clones, not every one. This sample has tens of thousands of clones, with roughly 90% found just once. This sequence was found in a man between 45 and 60 years old with acute or convalescent COVID-19. This chain connects TRBV6-1 to TRBJ2-7, with TRBD1 matching over 7 bases. Sequences were obtained from peripheral blood. CDR3 coding DNA: TGTGCCAGCAGTGAAGCCGGGACAGCAATCTACGAGCAGTACTTC. Protein sequence: CASSEAGTAIYEQYF.